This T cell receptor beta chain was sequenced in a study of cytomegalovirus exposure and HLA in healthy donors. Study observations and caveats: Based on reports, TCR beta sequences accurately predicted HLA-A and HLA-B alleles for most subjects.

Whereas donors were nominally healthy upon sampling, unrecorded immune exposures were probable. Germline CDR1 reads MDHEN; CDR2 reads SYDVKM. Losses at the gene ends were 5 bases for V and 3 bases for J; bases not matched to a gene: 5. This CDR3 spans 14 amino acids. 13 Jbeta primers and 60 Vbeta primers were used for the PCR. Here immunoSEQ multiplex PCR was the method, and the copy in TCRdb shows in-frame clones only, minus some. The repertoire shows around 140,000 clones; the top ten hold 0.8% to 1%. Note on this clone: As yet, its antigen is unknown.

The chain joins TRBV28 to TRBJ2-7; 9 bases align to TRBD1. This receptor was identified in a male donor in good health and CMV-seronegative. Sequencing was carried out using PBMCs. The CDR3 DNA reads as TGTGCCAGCAGTCTCGGGACAGGGAACTACGAGCAGTACTTC. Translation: CASSLGTGNYEQYF.